This note documents a single T cell receptor (beta chain) sequence. Its antigen is as yet unknown. This CDR3 is 16 amino acids long. In germline, CDR1 is SGHRS, CDR2 YFSETQ. The V and J ends lost 3 bases and 8 bases respectively, with 21 bases between them. Sequencing used cDNA as its template, made by extracting RNA and reverse transcribing it. Sequencing used immunoSEQ multiplex PCR; TCRdb keeps in-frame clones, though not all of them. The sample shows about 180,000 clones, approximately 51% of them seen only once. This record comes from a study of CD8+ T cells in alopecia areata. About the study: At a dose of 5 to 10 mg twice daily, oral tofacitinib was given to treated patients. Scoring treated patients' severity relied on the percentage of scalp area affected.

Study-level points and caveats: Researchers reported that TCR sharing among patients proved less clear than in mice, possibly HLA-linked. Scalp samples also contribute reads from the resident alphabeta T cells found in normal skin.

The treatment is: oral pan-JAK inhibitor, 5-10 mg twice daily. This TCR came from a human donor with alopecia areata. The rearrangement uses TRBV5-1 and TRBJ2-1; tentatively, D is TRBD2 (7 bases). The specimen comprised CD8+ T cells sorted from blood, sampled at roughly week 53, from a patient treated with tofacitinib. The CDR3 bases are TGCGCCAGCAGCTCGCAAGGTCGGGGGGCTCCATATGAGCAGTTCTTC. Translating gives CASSSQGRGAPYEQFF.